Below, one T cell receptor beta chain is given with its context. Its specificity is unknown. These data belong to a study of identical twins. Whole-study findings and limits: Carriage of fewer insertions was seen in abundant cord blood beta clonotypes, whereas memory repertoires showed none. Low generation-probability sequences were in excess among twin-shared out-of-frame alpha sequences. The study found that models underestimated out-of-frame TCR alpha sharing in monozygotic twins.

This CDR3 region has 17 residues. The germline V gene encodes CDR1 SEHNR and CDR2 FQNEAQ (reference sequence). V was cut by 2 bases and J by 2 bases, with 19 bases left in between. Using its own MiXCR run on the 5' RACE reads, TCRdb lists one record per CDR3 protein. The profile shows some 1,700,000 distinct CDR3 sequences, around 33% of them singletons. Healthy Caucasians, and only they, were the donors. This clonotype originated in a newborn girl in good health. The chain has TRBV7-9 and TRBJ2-7; possibly TRBD2 for D (7 bases). Sample: cord blood. This CDR3 is CASSLLGWGGGTYEQYF. The CDR3 bases are TGTGCCAGCAGCTTATTGGGCTGGGGAGGGGGTACCTACGAGCAGTACTTC.